This T cell receptor (beta chain) was profiled in a study of OX40 agonist ivuxolimab in advanced cancers. Overall study results and limits: Some of the nonresponding patients also showed low levels of normalized T-cell clonal expansion. CD4+ T cells averaged fewer expanded clones than CD8+ T cells.

About this clone itself: The target antigen is unknown.

Unmatched junction bases numbered 8, after V lost 5 bases and J lost 4 bases. Germline V CDR1 and CDR2: MNHEY, SMNVEV (reference sequence). The CDR3 loop spans 16 amino acids. The method was immunoSEQ multiplex PCR; TCRdb's version includes in-frame clones alone and lacks a portion of them. The profile shows fewer than 85,000 clones, 84% of them singletons. Autoimmune disease history or systemic immunosuppression barred patients. This TCR was sampled from an adult with an advanced solid tumor such as melanoma, head and neck, liver or kidney cancer. The starting material was CD4+ or CD8+ T cells sorted from blood, obtained in a trial of the OX40 agonist ivuxolimab. The V call is TRBV27, the J call TRBJ1-5; 10 bases fit TRBD1. Here the CDR3 DNA reads TGTGCCAGCAGTCCCTGGGGACAGGGGTATAATCAGCCCCAGCATTTT. This translates into CASSPWGQGYNQPQHF.